This note documents a single T cell receptor beta chain sequence. The antigen remains unidentified. The CDR3 length is 13 residues. CDR1 and CDR2 from the germline V gene are MNHEY and SVGAGI. Primers: 60 Vbeta forward and 13 Jbeta reverse. Using immunoSEQ multiplex PCR, the repertoire was profiled, and TCRdb retains in-frame clones only, with some absent. The sample carries 200,000 to 250,000 clones, around 75% recorded once. The data are from a study of cytomegalovirus exposure and HLA in healthy donors. Study conclusions and caveats: Among TCR sequences, most were rare, though some public TCRs appeared in many donors. Researchers had no immune exposure information except CMV serostatus available. The classifier was said to identify cytomegalovirus status with high specificity and sensitivity.

The chain uses TRBV6-5 and TRBJ2-5, with 9 bases lining up with TRBD2. The closer fit of TRBJ2-7 to the DNA end suggests the J call may be wrong. This clonotype was sampled from a woman between 25 and 40 years old in good health and CMV-seronegative. The sample was PBMCs. CDR3 coding DNA: TGTGCCAGCAGGAGTAGCGGGAGAGACGAGCAGTACTTC. Translated, it gives CASRSSGRDEQYF.